These T cell receptor beta chains were read from a single sample in a study of human T cells and chemical hapten exposure. Using its own MiXCR run on the RACE reads, TCRdb lists one record per CDR3 protein. Here the sample spans about 42,000 distinct CDR3 sequences, 9.5% to 10% being singletons. The sequencing here drew on whole blood, taken in connection with sensitization to the hapten diphenylcyclopropenone (DPC). These receptors originate from a woman aged 25 to 45 with alopecia areata. Some clones in this sample may be carry-over from other donors' samples. The CDR3 runs from the conserved cysteine through the conserved F or W. The D gene is left open where the match is weak. Not all rows give a size; the values are once, few, many and, for expanded clones, a class.

v_gene	len	d_gene	abundance	j_gene	CDR3nt	CDR3aa
TRBV11-2	15	TRBD2	many	TRBJ2-2	TGTGCCAGCAGCTTGGCGGGGGGGCCCACCGGGGAGCTGTTTTTT	CASSLAGGPTGELFF
TRBV5-1	16	.	.	TRBJ1-1	TGCGCCAGCAGCTTCACAGCAACCGGGATTAACACTGAAGCTTTCTTT	CASSFTATGINTEAFF
TRBV6-6	16	TRBD1	few	TRBJ2-6	TGTGCCAGCAGTTCCGGGACAGGGTCTGGGGCCAACGTCCTGACTTTC	CASSSGTGSGANVLTF
TRBV2	15	TRBD1	.	TRBJ1-2	TGTGCCAGCAGTGAGGGGACAGGGGATGTAGTCGGCTACACCTTC	CASSEGTGDVVGYTF
TRBV11-3	13	.	few	TRBJ2-1	TGTGCCAGCAGCCTCCTTGACGGGGGTGAGCAGTTCTTC	CASSLLDGGEQFF
TRBV2	13	.	many	TRBJ1-4	TGTGCCGGAAGCACGAATAAAGGGGAAAAACTGTTTTTT	CAGSTNKGEKLFF
TRBV7-2	14	.	once	TRBJ2-7	TGTGCCAGCAGCTTGGTACAGGGTGCAATCGAGCAGTACTTC	CASSLVQGAIEQYF
TRBV7-9	15	TRBD1	.	TRBJ1-4	TGTGCCAGCAGCTGGAGACAGGGGGCTGATGAAAAACTGTTTTTT	CASSWRQGADEKLFF
TRBV5-6	14	.	many	TRBJ1-2	TGTGCCAGCAGCGGGACCGAACCACTCTATGGCTACACCTTC	CASSGTEPLYGYTF
TRBV7-3	15	.	few	TRBJ2-3	TGTGCCAGCAGCTTAATAAGGTCGGCCTCGGATACGCAGTATTTT	CASSLIRSASDTQYF
TRBV2	14	TRBD1	.	TRBJ2-5	TGTGCCAGCAGGGGACAGGGGGAATTAGAGACCCAGTACTTC	CASRGQGELETQYF
TRBV19	14	TRBD1	many	TRBJ2-4	TGTGCCAGTAGTATACGTCCGCAGGGGGACGTTCAGTACTTC	CASSIRPQGDVQYF
TRBV27	18	TRBD1	few	TRBJ2-7	TGTGCCAGCAGTGCCGGGACAGGGGTTAGAGACCTTCGCTACGAGCAGTACTTC	CASSAGTGVRDLRYEQYF
TRBV20-1	13	TRBD2	few	TRBJ2-7	TGCAGTGCCGCGGGGGGCGGTGCCTACGAGCAGTACTTC	CSAAGGGAYEQYF
TRBV7-9	13	.	.	TRBJ2-7	TGTGCCAGCAGCTTAGATGGGGGAAACGAGCAGTACTTC	CASSLDGGNEQYF
TRBV20-1	16	TRBD1	.	TRBJ1-1	TGCAGTGCTACCTTGACAGGGGCCCAAACTAACACTGAAGCTTTCTTT	CSATLTGAQTNTEAFF
TRBV7-2	15	.	.	TRBJ2-5	TGTGCCAGCAGCTGGGGAGCGGGTATCCAAGAGACCCAGTACTTC	CASSWGAGIQETQYF
TRBV6-2/TRBV6-3	14	.	many	TRBJ2-7	TGTGCCAGCGGAGAAGACAGTTCCGACTACGAGCAGTACTTC	CASGEDSSDYEQYF
TRBV6-2/TRBV6-3	15	.	few	TRBJ2-7	TGTGCCAGCAGTTACCTGGACGGCAGCTCCTACGAGCAGTACTTC	CASSYLDGSSYEQYF
TRBV11-3	17	.	.	TRBJ2-1	TGTGCCAGCAGCTTAGAATCGCCGCGAGGGGTGGAAGTCGAGCAGTTCTTC	CASSLESPRGVEVEQFF
TRBV16	15	.	.	TRBJ2-2	TGTGCCAGCAGCCAAAACTGGTTGAACACCGGGGAGCTGTTTTTT	CASSQNWLNTGELFF
TRBV18	18	TRBD1	few	TRBJ2-6	TGTGCCAGCTCACCGGGACAGATTACGAGCTCTGGGGCCAACGTCCTGACTTTC	CASSPGQITSSGANVLTF
TRBV20-1	14	.	.	TRBJ2-2	TGCAGTGCTAGTCGGGGCGGAAACACCGGGGAGCTGTTTTTT	CSASRGGNTGELFF
TRBV7-2	14	.	few	TRBJ2-7	TGTGCCAGCAGCTTCGGGAGGGGGCAATACGAGCAGTACTTC	CASSFGRGQYEQYF
TRBV5-4	13	.	few	TRBJ1-2	TGTGCCAGCAGCCACCCAGACATGTATGGCTACACCTTC	CASSHPDMYGYTF
TRBV12-3/TRBV12-4	14	TRBD2	.	TRBJ2-7	TGTGCCAGCTGGATAGCGGGGGGCCCCTACGAGCAGTACTTC	CASWIAGGPYEQYF
TRBV27	16	.	many	TRBJ2-7	TGTGCCAGCAGTTTTACAGGCTCTAACACCGTCTACGAGCAGTACTTC	CASSFTGSNTVYEQYF
TRBV7-8	13	.	many	TRBJ2-7	TGTGCCAGCAGCTTAGCGTCCTATAACGAGCAGTACTTC	CASSLASYNEQYF
TRBV5-1	13	.	few	TRBJ2-2	TGCGCCAGCAGCACGGCCGACACCGGGGAGCTGTTTTTT	CASSTADTGELFF
TRBV12-3/TRBV12-4	17	TRBD2	.	TRBJ2-7	TGTGCCAGCAGTTTACCGCCTCTAGCGGGGGGACCATACGAGCAGTACTTC	CASSLPPLAGGPYEQYF
TRBV7-2	15	TRBD1	many	TRBJ2-1	TGTGCCAGCAGACCTGACAGGGTTGGCAACAATGAGCAGTTCTTC	CASRPDRVGNNEQFF
TRBV6-5	12	.	few	TRBJ2-7	TGTGCCAGCAGTTACCTCAACGGCGAGCAGTACTTC	CASSYLNGEQYF
TRBV5-3	16	.	few	TRBJ1-2	TGTGCCAGAAGCTTGAGGCGGCGACATCTTAACTATGGCTACACCTTC	CARSLRRRHLNYGYTF
TRBV3-1	14	.	few	TRBJ1-6	TGTGCCAGCAGCCAACTGGAAGGGAATTCACCCCTCCACTTT	CASSQLEGNSPLHF
TRBV11-2	15	.	few	TRBJ2-3	TGTGCCAGCAGCTCGCGCAGAGGTAGGACAGATACGCAGTATTTT	CASSSRRGRTDTQYF
TRBV5-1	15	TRBD1	many	TRBJ2-7	TGCGCCAGCAGCTCGGTGACAGGGAACTCCTACGAGCAGTACTTC	CASSSVTGNSYEQYF
TRBV28	12	.	many	TRBJ1-6	TGTGCCAGCAGCCCTCCCCGGTCACCCCTCCACTTT	CASSPPRSPLHF
TRBV19	14	.	many	TRBJ2-3	TGTGCCAGTAGTATTGGGCAGGGAACAGATACGCAGTATTTT	CASSIGQGTDTQYF
TRBV20-1	13	TRBD1	few	TRBJ2-7	TGCAGTGCTTTACAGGGGGCCTCCTACGAGCAGTACTTC	CSALQGASYEQYF
TRBV4-2	14	.	.	TRBJ2-5	TGTGCCAGCAGCCAAGATGGGCAACAAGAGACCCAGTACTTC	CASSQDGQQETQYF
TRBV7-9	13	.	few	TRBJ1-2	TGTGCCAGCAGCCCTGGGGCTGGCTATGGCTACACCTTC	CASSPGAGYGYTF
TRBV12-3/TRBV12-4	14	.	medium-sized	TRBJ1-1	TGTGCCAGCAGTTTACGGGGAGGAGACACTGAAGCTTTCTTT	CASSLRGGDTEAFF
TRBV7-3	16	.	.	TRBJ2-1	TGTGCCAGCAGCCCTACCGCCGGGACGGGCTTCAATGAGCAGTTCTTC	CASSPTAGTGFNEQFF
TRBV20-1	15	.	few	TRBJ2-5	TGCAGTGCTGGGGGGGCTAGCGGACTCCAAGAGACCCAGTACTTC	CSAGGASGLQETQYF
TRBV24-1	15	.	few	TRBJ1-2	TGTGCCACCAGTTCCTGGGGAGGGCTTACCTATGGCTACACCTTC	CATSSWGGLTYGYTF
TRBV27	15	.	few	TRBJ2-6	TGTGCCAGCAGTTTTTTACGCTCTGGGGCCAACGTCCTGACTTTC	CASSFLRSGANVLTF
TRBV5-1	14	.	few	TRBJ2-2	TGCGCCAGCAGCCGGACGGGGCCTGACACCGAGCTGTTTTTT	CASSRTGPDTELFF
TRBV7-9	16	TRBD1	.	TRBJ1-1	TGTGCCAGCAGCCACGGGACAGGGACGTTGGACACTGAAGCTTTCTTT	CASSHGTGTLDTEAFF
TRBV18	13	.	many	TRBJ2-1	TGTGCCAGCTCCCTCCGGGAAACGGGGTCCCAGTTCTTC	CASSLRETGSQFF
TRBV7-2	20	TRBD1	many	TRBJ1-1	TGTGCCAGCAGCTTACTAGGACAGGGGGCATGGAATAGCGTAAACACTGAAGCTTTCTTT	CASSLLGQGAWNSVNTEAFF
TRBV30	12	.	.	TRBJ2-1	TGTGCCTGGAGTGTATCTGGGCATGAGCAGTTCTTC	CAWSVSGHEQFF
TRBV28	15	.	few	TRBJ1-5	TGTGCCAGCAGTTCGGATAGGTTTAGCAATCAGCCCCAGCATTTT	CASSSDRFSNQPQHF
TRBV20-1	16	.	many	TRBJ2-3	TGCAGTGCTACTCCGGGACACGGAGGGGTCATGGATACGCAGTATTTT	CSATPGHGGVMDTQYF
TRBV18	13	.	many	TRBJ2-5	TGTGCCAGCTCCCCGGGACTGCAAGAGACCCAGTACTTC	CASSPGLQETQYF